This T cell receptor beta chain is from a study of blood T cell repertoires in COVID-19. The V and J ends lost 1 base and 0 bases respectively, with 9 bases between them. The CDR3 is 16 residues long. In germline, CDR1 is LGHDT, CDR2 YNNKEL (reference sequence). This table comes from immunoSEQ multiplex PCR, and its TCRdb copy is limited to in-frame clones, with some not included. This sample has under 200,000 clones; around 89% occur once, and the top ten carry roughly 2%. Sequenced sample: peripheral blood. The sequence was collected from a man aged 50-60 years who had recovered from COVID-19. The rearrangement uses TRBV3-1 (or the pseudogene TRBV3-2) and TRBJ2-2, with D possibly being TRBD2 (6 bases). CDR3 region: CASSQAGGANTGELFF. The DNA for the CDR3 is TGTGCCAGCAGCCAAGCCGGGGGAGCGAACACCGGGGAGCTGTTTTTT.